The next 19 T cell receptor beta chains were all read from a single sample in a study of OX40 agonist ivuxolimab in advanced cancers. The data were produced by immunoSEQ multiplex PCR, yet TCRdb's version contains in-frame clones alone and is incomplete. The repertoire consists of about 67,000 clones, with over 75% occurring once and the leading ten covering around 8%. This sample comprised CD4+ or CD8+ T cells sorted from blood, obtained in a trial of the OX40 agonist ivuxolimab. These receptors were taken from an adult with an advanced solid tumor such as melanoma, head and neck, liver or kidney cancer.

The sample holds a few counts of this clone. This sequence joins TRBV2 and TRBJ1-4, with 8 bases aligning to TRBD1. The CDR3 extends over 12 amino acids. CDR1 is SNHLY and CDR2 is FYNNEI in the germline V gene. The V gene end was trimmed by 8 bases and the J gene end by 6 bases; junction bases not matched to a gene: 2. The CDR3 spells CASRTGYEKLFF. The CDR3 nucleotides read TGTGCCAGCCGGACAGGGTATGAAAAACTGTTTTTT. Full variable domain (remainder filled in from reference TRBV2 and TRBJ1-4): EPEVTQTPSHQVTQMGQEVILRCVPISNHLYFYWYRQILGQKVEFLVSFYNNEISEKSEIFDDQFSVERPDGSNFTLKIRSTKLEDSAMYFCASRTGYEKLFFGSGTQLSVL.

The chain uses TRBV30 and TRBJ2-7; D perhaps matches TRBD1 (5 bases). Germline CDR1 and CDR2: GTSNPN and SVGIG (reference sequence). V was shortened by 4 bases and J by 0 bases, with 7 bases between the two germline ends. The CDR3 runs to 12 residues. The CDR3 bases are TGTGCCTGGAAGGGGCCCTCCTACGAGCAGTACTTC. It encodes CAWKGPSYEQYF.

This clone showed up just a few times. This chain links TRBV29-1 with TRBJ1-1; perhaps TRBD1 as D (5 bases). Germline V lookup: CDR1 SQVTM, CDR2 ANQGSEA. Trimming removed 7 bases from V and 5 bases from J, with 14 bases in between. The CDR3 loop spans 12 amino acids. CDR3 sequence (DNA): TGCAGCGCCGGGGACGCGGAGACTGAAGCTTTCTTT. The encoded protein is CSAGDAETEAFF.

V and J are TRBV29-1 and TRBJ2-3, with D perhaps assigned TRBD1 or TRBD2 (5 bases each). Trimming removed 2 bases from V and 13 bases from J, with 16 bases in between. Per germline, CDR1 SQVTM and CDR2 ANQGSEA. The CDR3 runs to 12 residues. CDR3 in DNA: TGCAGCGTTGAATCTCGGGGCGCGGGCGAGTATTTT. Amino acids: CSVESRGAGEYF.

The chain has TRBV2 and TRBJ1-2, with D perhaps matching TRBD1 (6 bases). CDR1 is SNHLY, CDR2 FYNNEI, per germline. V was trimmed by 7 bases and J by 6 bases, leaving 18 bases between them. The CDR3 is made up of 14 amino acids. The CDR3 bases are TGTGCCAGCACTAAAACAGGGAATCTAAATGGCTACACCTTC. It yields the protein CASTKTGNLNGYTF.

The V gene is TRBV30, the J gene TRBJ1-1, with D hard to call. The CDR3 spans 11 residues. Germline V gives CDR1 GTSNPN, CDR2 SVGIG (reference sequence). V shed 2 bases and J shed 8 bases, with 9 bases lying between them. The DNA for the CDR3 is TGTGCCTGGAGTTTTTCGTCCGAAGCTTTCTTT. Encoded protein: CAWSFSSEAFF. The variable domain in full, with the rest retrieved from reference TRBV30 and TRBJ1-1, is SQTIHQWPATLVQPVGSPLSLECTVEGTSNPNLYWYRQAAGRGLQLLFYSVGIGQISSEVPQNLSASRPQDRQFILSSKKLLLSDSGFYLCAWSFSSEAFFGQGTRLTVV.

The J gene is TRBJ2-5, the V gene TRBV30; the match to TRBD1 covers 8 bases. The CDR3 spans 13 residues. Losses at the gene ends were 5 bases for V and 0 bases for J; bases not matched to a gene: 2. Germline CDR1 is GTSNPN and CDR2 is SVGIG (reference sequence). The CDR3 is CAWGTGNQETQYF. The CDR3 DNA is TGTGCCTGGGGGACAGGTAACCAAGAGACCCAGTACTTC.

In this sample, this clone turned up once. The chain joins TRBV7-2 to TRBJ2-7, with 7 positions matching TRBD1. J gave up 0 bases and V 4 bases, and 3 bases lay outside the gene matches. This CDR3 comprises 14 residues. Germline lookup yields CDR1 SGHTA and CDR2 FQGNSA. The CDR3 region is CASSSQGVSYEQYF. The CDR3 coding sequence is TGTGCCAGCAGCTCGCAGGGGGTCTCCTACGAGCAGTACTTC. Using reference TRBV7-2 and TRBJ2-7 for the parts outside the CDR3, the full variable domain is GAGVSQSPSNKVTEKGKDVELRCDPISGHTALYWYRQSLGQGLEFLIYFQGNSAPDKSGLPSDRFSAERTGGSVSTLTIQRTQQEDSAVYLCASSSQGVSYEQYFGPGTRLTVT.

The chain employs TRBV6-5 and TRBJ1-2, with D perhaps matching TRBD1 (5 bases). The CDR3 length is 14 residues. Per germline, CDR1 MNHEY and CDR2 SVGAGI. The V end was cut by 6 bases, the J end by 8 bases, with 19 bases between. CDR3 nucleotides: TGTGCCAGCAGACCGGGCGGGGCAGGGCGAGGCTACACCTTC. It yields the protein CASRPGGAGRGYTF.

V is TRBV19 and J is TRBJ2-3; D uncertain. CDR1 is LNHDA, CDR2 SQIVND, per germline (reference sequence). This CDR3 spans 16 amino acids. With 7 bases removed from V and 2 bases from J, the gap between germline ends came to 19 bases. CDR3 residues: CASMGSTAPTTDTQYF. CDR3 coding DNA: TGTGCCAGTATGGGTTCGACGGCTCCAACCACAGATACGCAGTATTTT.

The chain uses TRBV29-1 and TRBJ1-1; D gene ambiguous. CDR3 length equals 12 residues. In germline, CDR1 is SQVTM, CDR2 ANQGSEA. CDR3 DNA: TGCAGGATCGAGGGCGGGAACACTGAAGCTTTCTTT. Translation gives CRIEGGNTEAFF.

This clone was picked up one time. The chain couples TRBV2 to TRBJ2-5; 9 bases are shared with TRBD1. There are 13 residues in the CDR3. Germline V gene sequence: CDR1 SNHLY, CDR2 FYNNEI. V was clipped by 7 bases and J by 3 bases; unmatched bases: 3. CDR3 region: CASIGTGKETQYF. DNA of the CDR3: TGTGCCAGCATCGGGACAGGGAAAGAGACCCAGTACTTC.

This clone was counted between two and nine times. This CDR3 is CASSLPWTSGANTGELFF. CDR3 coding DNA: TGTGCCAGCAGCTTACCTTGGACTAGCGGGGCGAACACCGGGGAGCTGTTTTTT. The chain carries TRBV7-8 and TRBJ2-2; 12 bases are shared with TRBD2. V dropped 2 bases and J dropped 0; count of bases not matched to a gene: 4. The CDR3 spans 18 residues. Per the germline V gene, CDR1 is SGHVS and CDR2 is FQNEAQ.

J is TRBJ1-2 and V is TRBV15, with 8 bases matching TRBD1. The CDR3 totals 18 residues. V was clipped by 3 bases and J by 4 bases; unmatched bases: 16. CDR1 LNHNV and CDR2 YYDKDF come from the germline V gene (reference sequence). The CDR3 DNA reads TGTGCCACCAGCAGTTCCCGGCAGGGGCAGGGGGCCTTCTATGGCTACACCTTC. This translates into CATSSSRQGQGAFYGYTF. The full variable domain, its missing parts supplied by reference TRBV15 and TRBJ1-2, is DAMVIQNPRYQVTQFGKPVTLSCSQTLNHNVMYWYQQKSSQAPKLLFHYYDKDFNNEADTPDNFQSRRPNTSFCFLDIRSPGLGDTAMYLCATSSSRQGQGAFYGYTFGSGTRLTVV.

The V gene is TRBV29-1, the J gene TRBJ2-3; perhaps TRBD2 as D (7 bases). Trimming removed 4 bases at V and 4 bases at J, with 15 bases between. There are 14 residues in the CDR3. CDR1 SQVTM and CDR2 ANQGSEA come from the germline V gene. The CDR3 sequence is CSVVGGPSADTQYF. Here the CDR3 DNA reads TGCAGCGTTGTCGGGGGGCCGAGTGCAGATACGCAGTATTTT.

The chain carries TRBV28 and TRBJ1-4; 7 bases are shared with TRBD1. CDR3 size: 15 residues. CDR1 is MDHEN and CDR2 is SYDVKM in the germline V gene. Losses at the gene ends were 7 bases for V and 14 bases for J; bases not matched to a gene: 19. The CDR3 nucleotides read TGTGCCAGCACCATTACGGGACAGTCAACAGGTGTGCTGTTTTTT. Protein product: CASTITGQSTGVLFF.

V is TRBV5-1 and J is TRBJ1-2, with no clear D. Germline V gene lookup returns CDR1 SGHRS and CDR2 YFSETQ. The CDR3 totals 16 residues. The ends were cut back, 4 bases at V and 0 bases at J, with 16 bases in the middle. This CDR3 is CASSDEGWRTNYGYTF. CDR3 coding DNA: TGCGCCAGCAGCGACGAGGGATGGAGGACTAACTATGGCTACACCTTC. Together with reference TRBV5-1 and TRBJ1-2, the CDR3 gives the full variable domain: KAGVTQTPRYLIKTRGQQVTLSCSPISGHRSVSWYQQTPGQGLQFLFEYFSETQRNKGNFPGRFSGRQFSNSRSEMNVSTLELGDSALYLCASSDEGWRTNYGYTFGSGTRLTVV.

The chain is built from TRBV19 and TRBJ1-1; 7 bases line up with TRBD1. The CDR3 sequence is 14 residues long. Germline trimming cut 3 bases from V and 6 bases from J; bases unmatched to any gene: 7. Germline CDR1 is LNHDA and CDR2 is SQIVND (reference sequence). The CDR3 sequence is CASSIGTAAAEAFF. DNA of the CDR3: TGTGCCAGTAGTATCGGGACAGCGGCCGCTGAAGCTTTCTTT. The whole variable domain, remainder taken from reference TRBV19 and TRBJ1-1, is DGGITQSPKYLFRKEGQNVTLSCEQNLNHDAMYWYRQDPGQGLRLIYYSQIVNDFQKGDIAEGYSVSREKKESFPLTVTSAQKNPTAFYLCASSIGTAAAEAFFGQGTRLTVV.

To note about this clone: Other DNA sequences from this sample encode an identical CDR3 as well. The rearrangement links TRBV2 to TRBJ1-5, with 9 bases identical to TRBD1. V trimming: 3 bases; J trimming: 7 bases; junction bases outside the gene matches: 4. Germline-derived CDR1 and CDR2 are SNHLY and FYNNEI. The CDR3 totals 14 residues. The CDR3 protein is CASSEGQGEQPQHF. CDR3 coding DNA: TGTGCCAGCAGTGAGGGACAGGGTGAACAGCCCCAGCATTTT.